The rows below give T cell receptor beta chains drawn from one sample of a study of cytomegalovirus exposure and HLA in healthy donors. TCRdb keeps only in-frame clones here, not all; method: immunoSEQ multiplex PCR. The profile covers approximately 150,000 clones, with more than 75% appearing a single time and about 3.5% taken by the ten largest. Material: PBMCs. All receptors derive from a human donor in good health. CDR3s include the opening cysteine and the closing phenylalanine or tryptophan. Size tells how often a clone was seen (once, few, many) or the class of an expanded clone, and some rows leave it out.

CDR3 | size | J | V
CASGDRAYNSPLHF | . | TRBJ1-6 | TRBV27
CASSLQATEAFF | . | TRBJ1-1 | TRBV28
CASRPEGAGNTIYF | once | TRBJ1-3 | TRBV6-5
CASSSTVLDQPQHF | . | TRBJ1-5 | TRBV28
CASRDTSKRANTEAFF | few | TRBJ1-1 | TRBV27
CAWTGGDYGYTF | . | TRBJ1-2 | TRBV30
CAISANTGVGYTF | . | TRBJ1-2 | TRBV10-3
CASSPLLSGTQVHPSYEQYF | . | TRBJ2-7 | TRBV19
CASTLEGFYGYTF | . | TRBJ1-2 | TRBV28
CASSPPLQGADTQYF | . | TRBJ2-3 | TRBV4-1
CASSPTGLGFVHGELFF | . | TRBJ2-2 | TRBV27
CASSPRLGAGELFF | . | TRBJ2-2 | TRBV28
CAISGRTGNNYGYTF | once | TRBJ1-2 | TRBV10-3
CASSLRGGHEQFF | . | TRBJ2-1 | TRBV27
CASSPGQGAGEQYF | . | TRBJ2-7 | TRBV27
CASSAVTTEAFF | . | TRBJ1-1 | TRBV5-4